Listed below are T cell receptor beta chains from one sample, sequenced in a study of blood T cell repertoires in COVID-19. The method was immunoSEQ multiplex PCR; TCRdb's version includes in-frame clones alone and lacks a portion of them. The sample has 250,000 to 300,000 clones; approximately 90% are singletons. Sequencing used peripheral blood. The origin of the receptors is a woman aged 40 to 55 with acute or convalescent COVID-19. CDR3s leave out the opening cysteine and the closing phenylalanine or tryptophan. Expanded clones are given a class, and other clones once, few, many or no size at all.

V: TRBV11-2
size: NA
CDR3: ASSLGQGNRNTIY

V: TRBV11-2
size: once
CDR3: ASSLRGGASGNTIY

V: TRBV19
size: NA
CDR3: ASIPGRSGGAGEQF

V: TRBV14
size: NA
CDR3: ASSLSYTETQY

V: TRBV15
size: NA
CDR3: ATSRGGIQETQY

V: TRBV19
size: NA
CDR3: ASSRLAGRYNEQF

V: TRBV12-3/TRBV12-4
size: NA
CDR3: ASSLFSGSAF

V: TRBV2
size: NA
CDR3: ASSEVDRDQPQH

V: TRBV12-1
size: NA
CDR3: ASLSPTGELF

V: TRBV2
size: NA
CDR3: ASSGTGRYQPQH

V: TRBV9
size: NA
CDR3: ASSPGRTGPAGNTIY

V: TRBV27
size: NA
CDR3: ASSQLQASSGPETQY

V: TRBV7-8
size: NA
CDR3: ASSLARDSYAPGGYT

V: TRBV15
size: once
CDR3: ATSAPLGQGSNEQF

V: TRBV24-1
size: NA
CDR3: ATTGTSGQKTQY

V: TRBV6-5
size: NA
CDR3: ASSPGQGHQPQH

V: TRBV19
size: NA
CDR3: ASSSREREQETQY

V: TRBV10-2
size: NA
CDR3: ASSESGGTEYGYT

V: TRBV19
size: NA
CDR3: ASRGGGPVETQY

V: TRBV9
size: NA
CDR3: ASSVAGTGFEKLF

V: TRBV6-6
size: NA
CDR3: ASSSRQTVIGNTIY

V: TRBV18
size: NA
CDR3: ASSPPNRGSGLVQPQH

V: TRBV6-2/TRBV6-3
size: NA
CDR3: ASSKVTIVRVPRGQH

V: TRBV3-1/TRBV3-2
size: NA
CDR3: ASSQDRGRVGTNEKLF

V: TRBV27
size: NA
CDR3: ASSFGTTNEQF

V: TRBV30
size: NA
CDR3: AWRTGHKETQY

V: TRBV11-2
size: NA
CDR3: ASSPLRRQGAQAF

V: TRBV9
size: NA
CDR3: ASSVVRARDTGELF

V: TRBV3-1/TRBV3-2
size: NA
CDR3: ASSQVAGIVTNTEAF

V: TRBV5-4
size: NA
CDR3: ASSPGGTSLSGANVLT

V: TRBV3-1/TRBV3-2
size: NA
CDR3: ASSPSGGHMNTEAF

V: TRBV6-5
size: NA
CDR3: ASSSPAGGLDNEQF

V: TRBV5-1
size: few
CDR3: ASGGANEQF

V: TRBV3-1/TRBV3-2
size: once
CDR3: ASSQDLAREAF

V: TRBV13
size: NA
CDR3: ASSLSRGSGGNFQETQY

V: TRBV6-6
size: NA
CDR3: ASSPTQGSGYT

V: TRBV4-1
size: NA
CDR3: ASSQDRGGREIGEQF

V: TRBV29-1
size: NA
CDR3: SVVRDSTDTQY

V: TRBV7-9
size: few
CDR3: ASSLRQGGFNEQF

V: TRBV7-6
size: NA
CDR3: ASSPANLAGGFNEQF

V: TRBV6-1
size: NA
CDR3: ASSDSYGYT

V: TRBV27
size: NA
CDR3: ASSSPGQGSLGTEAF